This entry concerns a single T cell receptor (beta chain). TCRdb reanalysed the 5' RACE reads using MiXCR and keeps one entry per CDR3 protein. Among around 300,000 distinct CDR3 sequences, 10% to 15% were seen once, and the ten largest hold over 20%. The CDR3 runs to 16 residues. With 0 bases clipped from V and 4 bases from J, the junction kept 7 bases outside the gene matches. Germline CDR1 is LGHDT and CDR2 is YNNKEL (reference sequence). The record originates from a study of T-cell memory formation after mild COVID-19. This chain connects TRBV3-1 to TRBJ1-2; 8 bases fit TRBD1. The sequenced sample consisted of PBMCs or a T cell subset sorted from them (not recorded which). This clonotype was sampled from a man aged 18 to 29 who had mild COVID-19 (a few samples of this study predate the infection). Cell type and time point are not known. The CDR3 loop reads CASSQDLGTGLYGYTF. The CDR3 nucleotides read TGTGCCAGCAGCCAAGATTTGGGGACAGGTCTCTATGGCTACACCTTC.